A selection of T cell receptor beta chains follows, all from one sample in a study of blood T cell repertoires in COVID-19. Clones were sequenced by immunoSEQ multiplex PCR, and TCRdb holds only the in-frame ones, with some missing. The sample has 150,000 to 200,000 clones, 70% to 90% seen once. Sequenced material: peripheral blood. Receptors originate from a man between 65 and 85 years old with active or convalescent COVID-19. Both conserved end residues are part of each CDR3. The D gene is left open where the match is weak. Part of the rows lack a size; the others show once, few, many or a class for expanded clones.

TRBV29-1	.	14	TRBD2	TRBJ2-7	CSVEGAGGSYEQYF	TGCAGCGTTGAAGGAGCGGGGGGGTCCTACGAGCAGTACTTC
TRBV27	.	14	TRBD1	TRBJ2-1	CASRTGQGSGEQFF	TGTGCCAGCCGAACAGGACAGGGGTCAGGTGAGCAGTTCTTC
TRBV28	once	12	TRBD1	TRBJ2-7	CATGTGVREQYF	TGTGCTACCGGGACAGGGGTCCGAGAGCAGTACTTC
TRBV7-2	.	14	.	TRBJ2-5	CASSLPIRGETQYF	TGTGCCAGCAGCTTGCCGATTAGGGGGGAGACCCAGTACTTC
TRBV28	.	15	.	TRBJ1-4	CASSPWEGGNEKLFF	TGTGCCAGCAGTCCCTGGGAGGGGGGTAATGAAAAACTGTTTTTT
TRBV5-1	few	15	.	TRBJ1-2	CASSSAPTDAYGYTF	TGCGCCAGCAGCTCAGCCCCGACAGACGCCTATGGCTACACCTTC
TRBV27	.	17	.	TRBJ2-1	CASSEALARSSYNEQFF	TGTGCCAGCAGTGAGGCTTTAGCGAGGTCCTCCTACAATGAGCAGTTCTTC
TRBV19	.	14	TRBD1	TRBJ1-5	CASSIGGGGQPQHF	TGTGCCAGTAGTATAGGAGGGGGCGGTCAGCCCCAGCATTTT
TRBV5-1	.	14	TRBD1	TRBJ2-7	CASSSTGETYEQYF	TGCGCCAGCAGCTCAACAGGGGAGACCTACGAGCAGTACTTC
TRBV18	.	18	.	TRBJ1-3	CASSPQKVITTSGNTIYF	TGTGCCAGCTCACCACAAAAAGTCATAACAACCTCTGGAAACACCATATATTTT
TRBV7-5	.	13	.	TRBJ1-1	CARSPDRETEAFF	TGTGCCAGAAGCCCGGACAGGGAAACTGAAGCTTTCTTT